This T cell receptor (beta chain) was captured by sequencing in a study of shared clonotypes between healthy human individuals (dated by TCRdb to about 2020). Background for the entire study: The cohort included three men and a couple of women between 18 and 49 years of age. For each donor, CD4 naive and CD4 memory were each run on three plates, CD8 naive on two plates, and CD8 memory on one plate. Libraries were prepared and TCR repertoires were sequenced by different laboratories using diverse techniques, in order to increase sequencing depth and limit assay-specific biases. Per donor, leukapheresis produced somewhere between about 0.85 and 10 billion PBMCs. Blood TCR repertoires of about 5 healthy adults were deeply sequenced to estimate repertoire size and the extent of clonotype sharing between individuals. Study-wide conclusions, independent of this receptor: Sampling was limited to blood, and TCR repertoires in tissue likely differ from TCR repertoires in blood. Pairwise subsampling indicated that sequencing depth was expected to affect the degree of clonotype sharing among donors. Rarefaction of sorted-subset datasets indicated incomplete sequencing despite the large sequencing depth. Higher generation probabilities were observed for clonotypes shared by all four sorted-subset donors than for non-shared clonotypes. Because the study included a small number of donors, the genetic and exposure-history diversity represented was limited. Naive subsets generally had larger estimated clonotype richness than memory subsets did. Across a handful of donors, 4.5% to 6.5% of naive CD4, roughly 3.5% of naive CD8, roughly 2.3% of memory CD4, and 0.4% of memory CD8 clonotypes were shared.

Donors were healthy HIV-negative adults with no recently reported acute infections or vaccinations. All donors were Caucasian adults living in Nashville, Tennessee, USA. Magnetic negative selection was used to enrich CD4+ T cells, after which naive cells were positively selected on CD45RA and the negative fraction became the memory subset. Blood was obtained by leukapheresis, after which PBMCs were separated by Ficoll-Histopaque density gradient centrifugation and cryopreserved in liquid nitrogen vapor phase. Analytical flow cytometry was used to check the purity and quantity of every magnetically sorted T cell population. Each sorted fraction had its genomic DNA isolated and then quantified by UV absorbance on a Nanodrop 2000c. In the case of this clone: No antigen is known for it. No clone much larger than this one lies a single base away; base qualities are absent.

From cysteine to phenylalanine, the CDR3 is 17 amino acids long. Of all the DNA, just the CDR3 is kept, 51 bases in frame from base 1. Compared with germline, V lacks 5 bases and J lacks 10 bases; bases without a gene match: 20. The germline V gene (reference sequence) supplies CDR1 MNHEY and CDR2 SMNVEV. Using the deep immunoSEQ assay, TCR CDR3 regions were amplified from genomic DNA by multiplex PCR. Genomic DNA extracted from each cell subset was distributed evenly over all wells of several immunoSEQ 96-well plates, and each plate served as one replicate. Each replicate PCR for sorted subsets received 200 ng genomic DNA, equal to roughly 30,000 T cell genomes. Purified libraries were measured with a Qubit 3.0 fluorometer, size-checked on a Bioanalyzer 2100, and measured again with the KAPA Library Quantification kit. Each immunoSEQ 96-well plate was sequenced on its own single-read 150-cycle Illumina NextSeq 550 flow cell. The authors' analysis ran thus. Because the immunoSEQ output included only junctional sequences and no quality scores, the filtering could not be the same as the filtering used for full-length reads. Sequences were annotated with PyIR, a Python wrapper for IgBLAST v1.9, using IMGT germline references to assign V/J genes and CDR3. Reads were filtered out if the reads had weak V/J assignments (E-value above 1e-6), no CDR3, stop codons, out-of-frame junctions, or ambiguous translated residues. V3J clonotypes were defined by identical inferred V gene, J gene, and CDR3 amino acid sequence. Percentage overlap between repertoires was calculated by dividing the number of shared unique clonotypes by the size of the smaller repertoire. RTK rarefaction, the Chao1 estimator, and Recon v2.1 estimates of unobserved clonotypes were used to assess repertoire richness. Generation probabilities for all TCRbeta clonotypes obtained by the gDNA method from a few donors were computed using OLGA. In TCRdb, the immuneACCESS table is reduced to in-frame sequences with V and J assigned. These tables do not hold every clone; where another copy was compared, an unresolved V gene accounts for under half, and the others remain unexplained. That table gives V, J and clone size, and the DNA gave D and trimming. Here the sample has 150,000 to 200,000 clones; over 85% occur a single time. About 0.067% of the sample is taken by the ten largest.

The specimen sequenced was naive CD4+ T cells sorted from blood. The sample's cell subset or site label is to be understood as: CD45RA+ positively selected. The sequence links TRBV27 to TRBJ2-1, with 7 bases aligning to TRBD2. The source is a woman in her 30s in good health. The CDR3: CASSPQAVREFMREQFF. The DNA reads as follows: TGTGCCAGCAGTCCCCAAGCGGTGCGGGAGTTTATGCGGGAGCAGTTCTTC.